This entry features one T cell receptor (beta chain) sequence. Its target is unknown. This entry comes from a study of radiation and T cells in renal cell carcinoma. Regarding the study as a whole: Top tumor clonotypes rose in blood 2 weeks post-radiation, then contracted. Without pretreatment biopsies, baseline tumor clonotype presence was undetermined.

Time point defined: blood 4 weeks post-SBRT, at nephrectomy. The sample's treatment: 15 Gy SBRT to primary tumor, nephrectomy 4 weeks later. Nephrectomy followed 15 Gy stereotactic body radiation by 4 weeks. The CDR3 loop spans 16 amino acids. CDR1 is SGHTA, CDR2 FQGNSA, per germline. V dropped 1 base and J dropped 7; count of bases not matched to a gene: 7. Generated by immunoSEQ multiplex PCR, the TCRdb table keeps only in-frame clones and is missing some. The sample lists roughly 58,000 clones, about 74% seen once, with less than 8% in the top ten. This material consisted of blood, taken from a patient whose treatment included radiotherapy and nephrectomy. The sequence derives from a man aged 60 to 75 with renal cell carcinoma. This sequence joins TRBV7-2 and TRBJ2-5; 12 bases match TRBD2. Written as DNA, the CDR3 is TGTGCCAGCAGCTTAGTGGCTAGCGGGGGGGGAGGGACCCAGTACTTC. Translated, it gives CASSLVASGGGGTQYF.